These 32 T cell receptor beta chains share one sample of origin, sequenced in a study of T cells and Merkel cell carcinoma outcomes (dated by TCRdb to between 2020 and 2021). The library relied on the immunoSEQ multiplex PCR assay. TCRdb obtained this table from immuneACCESS and retained in-frame rearrangements with V and J assigned. These tables miss some clones; where compared with another copy, unresolved V genes account for less than half of the shortfall, and the remainder is unexplained. The sample has 15,000 to 17,000 clones on record, roughly 79% of them singletons. The ten largest make up approximately 8.1% of the sample. Material: tumor tissue from Merkel cell carcinoma. Receptor source: a human donor with Merkel cell carcinoma.

This clone was seen a few times. The rearrangement joins TRBV23-1 to TRBJ1-1, with D possibly TRBD1 on 5 matching bases. TRBV23-1 has ORF status, its function being uncertain. This CDR3 contains 14 residues. Trimming pared 0 bases from V and 4 bases from J, leaving 9 bases between. This CDR3 reads CASSQSAGGTEAFF. The CDR3 nucleotides read TGCGCCAGCAGTCAATCGGCGGGGGGCACTGAAGCTTTCTTT.

In its sample, this clone was seen a few times. The V and J genes are TRBV11-2 and TRBJ2-7, with a possible D match to TRBD2 (6 bases). The germline CDR1 and CDR2 sequences are SGHAT and FQNNGV. CDR3 size: 16 residues. The germline V and J ends were trimmed by 5 bases and 0 bases, with 17 bases remaining between them. The CDR3 nucleotides read TGTGCCAGCAGCCCATCGTCTGGGGGAGGCTCCTACGAGCAGTACTTC. Its translation is CASSPSSGGGSYEQYF.

The V call is TRBV2, the J call TRBJ2-1; D unresolved. The V and J ends lost 4 bases and 0 bases respectively, with 13 bases between them. This CDR3 is 16 amino acids long. Per germline, CDR1 SNHLY and CDR2 FYNNEI. CDR3 sequence (DNA): TGTGCCAGCAGTGGGAGCAGGCTTATCTCCTACAATGAGCAGTTCTTC. It specifies CASSGSRLISYNEQFF.

This clone has more than one count but fewer than ten. The chain employs TRBV28 and TRBJ1-5, with 7 bases identical to TRBD1. J gave up 2 bases and V 7 bases, and 14 bases lay outside the gene matches. This CDR3 region has 17 residues. Per germline, CDR1 MDHEN and CDR2 SYDVKM. The CDR3 bases are TGTGCCAGCACTGGGGACAGAGGCCTTGAGGGCAATCAGCCCCAGCATTTT. Its translation is CASTGDRGLEGNQPQHF.

This sequence joins TRBV6-6 and TRBJ2-1; TRBD1 is a possible D gene (6 bases). The CDR3 consists of 12 residues. V was cut by 10 bases and J by 13 bases, with 20 bases left in between. Germline values: CDR1 MNHNY, CDR2 SVGAGI (reference sequence). The CDR3 bases are TGTGCCAACAGGTCAGGGGTCCTTGAACAGTTCTTC. Amino acids: CANRSGVLEQFF.

This rearrangement joins TRBV28 to TRBJ1-6; the match to TRBD1 covers 9 bases. J gave up 7 bases and V 5 bases, and 9 bases lay outside the gene matches. The length of the CDR3 is 16 residues. Germline V gene data show CDR1 as MDHEN and CDR2 as SYDVKM. Here the CDR3 DNA reads TGTGCCAGCAGTCCCCCACCGGGACAGGGAAATTCACCCCTCCACTTT. It translates to CASSPPPGQGNSPLHF.

This clone was seen only once. One junction end disagrees with the germline gene, perhaps due to a read error. J is TRBJ1-1 and V is TRBV18; a possible D gene is TRBD1 (6 bases). Germline CDR1 and CDR2: KGHSH and LQKENI. The CDR3 is made up of 14 amino acids. The CDR3 loop reads CASSPRGASTEACF. CDR3 bases: TGTGCCAGCTCACCGCGGGGGGCAAGCACTGAAGCTTGCTTT. The full variable domain, in which reference TRBV18 and TRBJ1-1 provide the parts outside the CDR3, is NAGVMQNPRHLVRRRGQEARLRCSPMKGHSHVYWYRQLPEEGLKFMVYLQKENIIDESGMPKERFSAEFPKEGPSILRIQQVVRGDSAAYFCASSPRGASTEACFGQGTRLTVV.

The genes are TRBV14 and TRBJ2-7; 8 bases map to TRBD1. After removal of 2 bases from V and 1 base from J, the junction contained 13 bases not matched to a gene. CDR3 length: 18 residues. Germline loops: CDR1 SGHDN, CDR2 FVKESK. The CDR3: CASSQFLIGDRRSYEQYF. The CDR3 DNA reads TGTGCCAGCAGCCAATTTTTGATAGGGGACAGGCGATCCTACGAGCAGTACTTC.

The rearrangement joins TRBV9 to TRBJ2-1; 10 bases agree with TRBD2. Germline V gene sequence: CDR1 SGDLS, CDR2 YYNGEE. J lost 5 bases, V lost 6 bases, and 8 bases had no gene match. The CDR3 spans 15 residues. CDR3 bases: TGTGCCAGCATGGGGATACTAGCGGGAAACAATGAGCAGTTCTTC. Amino acids: CASMGILAGNNEQFF.

The chain employs TRBV18 and TRBJ2-5, with a possible D match to TRBD1 (6 bases). Germline CDR1 is KGHSH and CDR2 is LQKENI. The CDR3 contains 14 residues. The ends were cut back, 10 bases at V and 1 base at J, with 16 bases in the middle. CDR3 sequence (DNA): TGTGCCACCTCGGACAGAAGAGTCCAAGAGACCCAGTACTTC. Translated, it gives CATSDRRVQETQYF. Full variable domain (missing parts from reference TRBV18 and TRBJ2-5): NAGVMQNPRHLVRRRGQEARLRCSPMKGHSHVYWYRQLPEEGLKFMVYLQKENIIDESGMPKERFSAEFPKEGPSILRIQQVVRGDSAAYFCATSDRRVQETQYFGPGTRLLVL.

The rearrangement uses TRBV5-1 and TRBJ1-3; a possible D gene is TRBD1 (6 bases). There are 14 residues in the CDR3. In germline, CDR1 is SGHRS, CDR2 YFSETQ. V was shortened by 3 bases and J by 4 bases, with 11 bases between the two germline ends. The CDR3 loop is CASSSGGAGNTIYF. CDR3 sequence (DNA): TGCGCCAGCAGCTCTGGGGGGGCAGGAAACACCATATATTTT. The whole variable domain, remainder taken from reference TRBV5-1 and TRBJ1-3, is KAGVTQTPRYLIKTRGQQVTLSCSPISGHRSVSWYQQTPGQGLQFLFEYFSETQRNKGNFPGRFSGRQFSNSRSEMNVSTLELGDSALYLCASSSGGAGNTIYFGEGSWLTVV.

The V gene is TRBV6-1, the J gene TRBJ1-1, with D uncertain. The CDR3 totals 14 residues. Trimming stripped 8 bases from V and 3 bases from J, with 16 bases between. Germline loops: CDR1 MNHNS, CDR2 SASEGT. Here the CDR3 reads CASGTRGSYTEAFF. The CDR3 coding sequence is TGTGCCAGCGGTACCCGGGGATCGTACACTGAAGCTTTCTTT.

The chain combines TRBV6-1 with TRBJ2-1, with unresolved D. V lost 3 bases and J lost 4, with 10 bases in between. This CDR3 has 14 residues. The germline gives CDR1 MNHNS, CDR2 SASEGT. The CDR3, as DNA: TGTGCCAGCAGTGATGGAGCGAAGTACAATGAGCAGTTCTTC. This encodes CASSDGAKYNEQFF.

This sequence joins TRBV7-9 and TRBJ1-2; tentative D call: TRBD1 (6 bases). Between the trimmed V and J ends, which lost 5 bases and 8 bases, there was a span of 15 bases. Per the germline V gene, CDR1 is SEHNR and CDR2 is FQNEAQ (reference sequence). The CDR3 sequence is 13 residues long. The DNA of the CDR3 is TGTGCCAGCAGCCTTCTGGGGGCGGAGGGCTACACCTTC. Translating gives CASSLLGAEGYTF.

The rearrangement uses TRBV5-1 and TRBJ2-2; 9 bases align to TRBD2. With V trimmed by 4 bases and J by 2 bases, 6 bases remained unmatched. The CDR3 length is 16 residues. Germline lookup yields CDR1 SGHRS and CDR2 YFSETQ. CDR3 DNA: TGCGCCAGCAGCGCCGGGACTAGCTTAAACACCGGGGAGCTGTTTTTT. Protein sequence: CASSAGTSLNTGELFF.

This rearrangement joins TRBV2 to TRBJ1-3; 7 bases align to TRBD1. The germline V gene has CDR1 SNHLY and CDR2 FYNNEI. V shed 9 bases, J shed 4 bases, and the junction held 9 bases outside the gene matches. The CDR3 has 14 amino acids. Here the CDR3 DNA reads TGTGCCAGAAGAAAGACAGGGCTCGGAAACACCATATATTTT. Protein product: CARRKTGLGNTIYF.

This rearrangement joins TRBV6-5 to TRBJ2-7, with D perhaps TRBD1 (5 bases). The CDR3 loop spans 13 amino acids. The germline CDR1 and CDR2 sequences are MNHEY and SVGAGI. The ends were cut back, 4 bases at V and 6 bases at J, with 13 bases in the middle. The CDR3 loop is CASSFITGSEQYF. The DNA of the CDR3 is TGTGCCAGCAGTTTCATAACAGGTTCCGAGCAGTACTTC.

V and J are TRBV30 and TRBJ1-1; no reliable D call. Germline assignment: CDR1 GTSNPN and CDR2 SVGIG (reference sequence). V was cut by 4 bases and J by 4 bases, with 13 bases left in between. The CDR3 length is 13 residues. The DNA for the CDR3 is TGTGCCTGGAATCCAGGCTGGGGCACTGAAGCTTTCTTT. Translation gives CAWNPGWGTEAFF.

The chain is built from TRBV18 and TRBJ1-3; 8 bases match TRBD1. The V and J ends lost 3 bases and 3 bases, in that order; junction bases with no gene match: 1. There are 14 residues in the CDR3. CDR1 and CDR2 (germline): KGHSH, LQKENI. CDR3 nucleotide sequence: TGTGCCAGCTCACCCGGACAGGGTGGAAACACCATATATTTT. This encodes CASSPGQGGNTIYF. Drawing the rest from reference TRBV18 and TRBJ1-3, the complete variable domain is NAGVMQNPRHLVRRRGQEARLRCSPMKGHSHVYWYRQLPEEGLKFMVYLQKENIIDESGMPKERFSAEFPKEGPSILRIQQVVRGDSAAYFCASSPGQGGNTIYFGEGSWLTVV.

V gene TRBV7-3 combines with J gene TRBJ2-5; 9 bases line up with TRBD2. Losses at the gene ends were 5 bases for V and 5 bases for J; bases not matched to a gene: 6. This CDR3 comprises 14 residues. Germline CDR1 SGHTA, CDR2 FQGTGA. Written as DNA, the CDR3 is TGTGCCAGCAGCAACGGACTAGCGCCGGAGACCCAGTACTTC. This gives the protein CASSNGLAPETQYF.

The chain uses TRBV30 and TRBJ1-6, with a weak D call TRBD1 (5 bases). The CDR3 runs 13 residues. CDR1 GTSNPN and CDR2 SVGIG come from the germline V gene (reference sequence). The V end was cut by 5 bases, the J end by 8 bases, with 13 bases between. Written as DNA, the CDR3 is TGTGCCTGGGCCGGGGCGGGTTATTCACCCCTCCACTTT. Translated, it gives CAWAGAGYSPLHF.

This clone has just a few counts. This chain links TRBV21-1 with TRBJ2-1; the D call TRBD2 from the table was never checked on the DNA. TRBV21-1 is a documented pseudogene. This CDR3 is 20 amino acids long. The CDR3 DNA follows: TGTGCCAGCAGCAAAGAAGCTAGCGGGAGGGCCGGTCCCGAAAACAATGAGCAGTTCTTC. Encoded protein: CASSKEASGRAGPENNEQFF.

A single count supports this clone. The germline gene is not matched at one end of the junction; a read error may be the cause. The chain has TRBV7-7 and TRBJ2-7; no clear D gene. This CDR3 contains 13 residues. In germline, CDR1 is SSHAT, CDR2 FNYEAQ (reference sequence). The CDR3 protein is CASSSPGLHEQYF. As DNA, the CDR3 is TGTGCTAGCAGCTCCCCGGGCCTGCACGAGCAGTACTTC.

This clone showed up just a few times. V is TRBV9 and J is TRBJ2-2; tentative D call: TRBD2 (6 bases). In germline, CDR1 is SGDLS, CDR2 YYNGEE. The V gene lost 4 bases and the J gene lost 4 bases, with 14 bases spanning the gap. CDR3 length equals 15 residues. CDR3 coding DNA: TGTGCCAGCAGCCTCGGGTTAGCGGTCACCGGGGAGCTGTTTTTT. This sequence encodes CASSLGLAVTGELFF.

The chain links TRBV5-1 to TRBJ1-2; D possibly corresponds to TRBD1 (5 bases). Trimming removed 4 bases at V and 6 bases at J, with 13 bases between. The CDR3 has 13 amino acids. Germline V gene lookup returns CDR1 SGHRS and CDR2 YFSETQ. The CDR3 DNA sequence: TGCGCCAGCAGCCCGGCGGGGGTGGATGGCTACACCTTC. It specifies CASSPAGVDGYTF.

V is TRBV5-1 and J is TRBJ2-7; no firm D call. This CDR3 has 13 residues. Trimming stripped 1 base from V and 0 bases from J, with 5 bases between. Per the germline V gene, CDR1 is SGHRS and CDR2 is YFSETQ. The CDR3, as DNA: TGCGCCAGCAGCTTGTGGGCCTCCTACGAGCAGTACTTC. It codes for CASSLWASYEQYF.

This clone occurred a few times. The chain recombines TRBV7-2 with TRBJ2-1; D is unclear. In germline, CDR1 is SGHTA, CDR2 FQGNSA. The germline V and J ends were trimmed by 3 bases and 5 bases, with 5 bases remaining between them. This CDR3 has 12 amino acids. CDR3 sequence: CASSFVDNEQFF. DNA for the CDR3: TGTGCCAGCAGCTTCGTGGACAATGAGCAGTTCTTC.

The chain uses TRBV6-5 and TRBJ1-1, with unresolved D. CDR1 is MNHEY and CDR2 is SVGAGI in the germline V gene. The CDR3 is 12 amino acids. V dropped 6 bases and J dropped 5 bases, with 10 bases sitting between them. The CDR3: CASSSSLTEAFF. CDR3 in DNA: TGTGCCAGCAGCTCTAGTCTGACTGAAGCTTTCTTT.

The chain links TRBV29-1 to TRBJ1-1; no reliable D call. The CDR3 extends over 13 amino acids. Trimming took off 6 bases at V and 7 bases at J, with 18 bases between the two ends. Germline V gene lookup returns CDR1 SQVTM and CDR2 ANQGSEA. The CDR3: CSVQISPVGEAFF. CDR3 coding DNA: TGCAGCGTCCAGATAAGCCCCGTTGGTGAAGCTTTCTTT. The full variable domain, rest sourced from reference TRBV29-1 and TRBJ1-1, is SAVISQKPSRDICQRGTSLTIQCQVDSQVTMMFWYRQQPGQSLTLIATANQGSEATYESGFVIDKFPISRPNLTFSTLTVSNMSPEDSSIYLCSVQISPVGEAFFGQGTRLTVV.

The chain has TRBV30 and TRBJ1-1; weak D call: TRBD1 (5 bases). This CDR3 spans 13 amino acids. The V and J ends lost 3 bases and 1 base respectively, with 9 bases between them. CDR1 is GTSNPN, CDR2 SVGIG, per germline (reference sequence). The CDR3 is CAWRQGTNTEAFF. The CDR3 DNA reads TGTGCCTGGAGGCAGGGAACGAACACTGAAGCTTTCTTT.

The chain joins TRBV7-9 to TRBJ2-1; 7 bases map to TRBD2. CDR3 length: 15 amino acids. With V trimmed by 3 bases and J by 6 bases, 8 bases remained unmatched. The germline V gene has CDR1 SEHNR and CDR2 FQNEAQ (reference sequence). CDR3 sequence reads: CASSFVLIAGNEQFF. The CDR3 DNA follows: TGTGCCAGCAGCTTTGTGTTGATAGCGGGCAATGAGCAGTTCTTC.

The V call is TRBV2, the J call TRBJ2-7; TRBD1 matches at 7 bases. After removal of 4 bases from V and 1 base from J, the junction contained 4 bases not matched to a gene. Germline-derived CDR1 and CDR2 are SNHLY and FYNNEI. CDR3 length equals 14 residues. Here the CDR3 DNA reads TGTGCCAGCAGTGGGGACAGTTGGTCCTACGAGCAGTACTTC. It encodes CASSGDSWSYEQYF.